This T cell receptor beta chain was recorded in a study of T cell repertoires in cytomegalovirus infection. In the study overall: Indications of both CMV infection and matching HLA type were provided by public TCR beta signatures.

The study, taken as a whole, reports: Identification of carriers of CMV plus the relevant HLA was performed using cumulative public TCR beta family frequency. HLA-C-restricted CMV-specific TCR beta clonotypes prevailed in the ex vivo response.

There are many counts of this clonotype. The antigen remains unidentified. V lost 1 base, J lost 0 bases, and 8 bases lay in between. The CDR3 runs 15 residues. The germline CDR1 and CDR2 sequences are SGHTA and FQGNSA. TCRdb passed the reads through MiXCR, listing each CDR3 protein once. The table has around 530,000 distinct CDR3 sequences, 26% seen once. This clonotype originated in a human donor in good health (CMV status not recorded). Some clones in this sample may be carry-over from other donors' samples. The chain is built from TRBV7-2 and TRBJ2-3; D unresolved. Sequenced sample: PBMCs. In DNA, the CDR3 is TGTGCCAGCAGCTTAGGCACAGCTAGCACAGATACGCAGTATTTT. This codes for CASSLGTASTDTQYF.